Below, one T cell receptor (beta chain) is given with its context. The antigen is unknown. This sample is part of a study of T cell clones after liver transplantation. Across the study: As an antigen-independent comparator, third-party-reactive TCRbeta sequences came from pre-transplant mixed lymphocyte reactions. Three of eight recipients were HCV-positive; others had non-autoimmune, non-viral indications.

General study points: These preliminary findings come from unstandardized post-transplant sampling times. Low donor cell numbers restricted donor-reactive repertoire measurement in a couple of subjects.

TCRdb keeps only in-frame clones here, not all; method: immunoSEQ multiplex PCR. The data show approximately 100,000 clones, with roughly four fifths seen just once and 0.85% to 1% held by the top ten. The source was CD4+ T cells from blood, collected before liver transplant. This sequence originates from a human donor who received a liver transplant.

The CDR3 protein is CASSQGSQGARTEAFF. The CDR3 nucleotides are TGCGCCAGCAGCCAAGGTTCACAGGGGGCGCGCACTGAAGCTTTCTTT. The chain joins TRBV4-3 to TRBJ1-1, with 9 bases that match TRBD1. With V trimmed by 1 base and J by 4 bases, 7 bases remained unmatched. Germline CDR1 LGHNA, CDR2 YSLEER. The CDR3 sequence is 16 residues long.